This T cell receptor (beta chain) originates from a study of breast tumors, draining lymph nodes, adjacent tissues. Samples came from axillary lymph nodes draining the breast cancer. Via MiXCR, TCRdb re-called the multiplex PCR reads, giving one row per CDR3 protein. The sample yields 150,000 to 200,000 distinct CDR3 sequences, approximately 30% seen once. Points on this clonotype: A read error may produce the germline difference seen at one junction end.

CDR3 size: 14 residues. Per germline, CDR1 MNHEY and CDR2 SVGAGI. Sequencing was done on a sample of axillary lymph node tissue. This clonotype originated in a female donor with breast cancer. Some clones in this sample may be carry-over from other donors' samples. This chain joins TRBV6-5 and TRBJ2-2; D not certain. The CDR3 bases are TGTGCCAGCAGTCACTCGGAGTACACCGGGGAGCTGTTTTTT. This translates into CASSHSEYTGELFF.